The rows below give T cell receptor beta chains drawn from one sample of a study of persistence of HIV-infected CD4 T cells. These receptors' targets are unknown. Clones were read by immunoSEQ multiplex PCR, and TCRdb kept only the in-frame ones, dropping some. This sample has roughly 9,200 clones, with less than 85% found just once. The source was CD4+ T cells sorted from PBMCs after approximately 20-hour stimulation, collected from a patient who received antiretroviral therapy. These receptors originate from an adult woman with HIV who was CMV-seropositive. Each CDR3 is given with its conserved first and last residue. A D gene is named only where the DNA matches it firmly. Where a row states a size, it is once, few, many or the class of an expanded clone; other rows omit it.

>-|TRBJ1-1|-|TRBV7-2
CASSFAEGVAAFF
TGTGCCAGCAGCTTTGCTGAGGGTGTGGCGGCTTTCTTT
>TRBD2|TRBJ2-1|-|TRBV27
CASSLRPSGHNEQFF
TGTGCCAGCAGTTTAAGGCCTAGCGGGCACAATGAGCAGTTCTTC
>-|TRBJ2-1|-|TRBV5-1
CASSGAQGGINEQFF
TGCGCCAGCAGCGGGGCCCAAGGGGGAATAAATGAGCAGTTCTTC
>TRBD1|TRBJ1-4|-|TRBV3-1/TRBV3-2
CASSSWTGENEKLFF
TGTGCCAGCAGCTCTTGGACAGGGGAAAATGAAAAACTGTTTTTT
>TRBD1|TRBJ1-6|-|TRBV29-1
CSASGQGNSPLHF
TGCAGCGCCTCCGGACAGGGTAATTCACCCCTCCACTTT
>-|TRBJ1-6|-|TRBV7-2
CASSLGSAGANSPLHF
TGTGCCAGCAGCTTAGGGTCGGCCGGGGCTAATTCACCCCTCCACTTT
>TRBD1|TRBJ1-1|-|TRBV18
CASSPPQGARTEAFF
TGTGCCAGCTCGCCCCCACAGGGGGCGCGGACTGAAGCTTTCTTT
>-|TRBJ1-6|few|TRBV5-4
CASSLGTGDSPLHF
TGTGCCAGCAGCTTAGGGACGGGGGATTCACCCCTCCACTTT
>-|TRBJ1-1|-|TRBV5-6
CASSLALTGRRVTEAFF
TGTGCCAGCAGCTTGGCCTTAACAGGGAGGCGGGTCACTGAAGCTTTCTTT
>TRBD2|TRBJ2-1|-|TRBV18
CASSPPPSGNEQFF
TGTGCCAGCTCACCACCGCCTAGCGGCAATGAGCAGTTCTTC
>-|TRBJ1-1|few|TRBV27
CASSLFKEMNTEAFF
TGTGCCAGCAGTTTATTTAAGGAAATGAACACTGAAGCTTTCTTT
>-|TRBJ2-2|-|TRBV20-1
CSASPGQNTGELFF
TGCAGTGCTAGTCCGGGACAGAACACCGGGGAGCTGTTTTTT
>-|TRBJ1-1|-|TRBV27
CASSLRIGHTEAFF
TGTGCCAGCAGTTTACGAATCGGTCACACTGAAGCTTTCTTT
>TRBD1|TRBJ1-1|-|TRBV7-9
CASSLGQGNTEAFF
TGTGCCAGCAGTCTTGGACAGGGAAACACTGAAGCTTTCTTT
>-|TRBJ2-4|once|TRBV5-4
CASSLIGTVKNIQYF
TGTGCCAGCAGCTTAATTGGGACTGTCAAAAACATTCAGTACTTC
>TRBD1|TRBJ1-2|-|TRBV18
CASSPDRGYGYTF
TGTGCCAGCTCACCTGACAGGGGTTATGGCTACACCTTC
>TRBD1|TRBJ1-5|-|TRBV28
CASSSDRVNQPQHF
TGTGCCAGCAGTTCGGACAGGGTGAATCAGCCCCAGCATTTT
>-|TRBJ1-1|-|TRBV7-9
CASSLRQAPGTEAFF
TGTGCCAGCAGCCTCCGACAGGCCCCAGGCACTGAAGCTTTCTTT
>-|TRBJ2-7|once|TRBV5-1
CASSLEPGRVYEQYF
TGCGCCAGCAGCTTGGAGCCAGGTAGGGTCTACGAGCAGTACTTC
>TRBD2|TRBJ2-2|-|TRBV5-1
CASSLSPLGRVTGELFF
TGCGCCAGCAGCTTGAGTCCCCTGGGGAGGGTGACCGGGGAGCTGTTTTTT
>-|TRBJ1-2|once|TRBV5-1
CASSSSGQSDYGYTF
TGCGCCAGCAGCTCATCCGGACAATCAGACTATGGCTACACCTTC
>TRBD1|TRBJ2-4|-|TRBV2
CASTPDRGRFGNIQYF
TGTGCCAGCACCCCGGACAGGGGGCGGTTCGGAAACATTCAGTACTTC
>TRBD1|TRBJ2-7|-|TRBV10-3
CAMGQGYEQYF
TGTGCCATGGGACAGGGGTACGAGCAGTACTTC
>-|TRBJ2-4|-|TRBV6-5
CASNPDRIKNIQYF
TGTGCCAGCAACCCCGACAGGATCAAAAACATTCAGTACTTC
>TRBD1|TRBJ1-6|once|TRBV14
CASSPMDRGRVASPLHF
TGTGCCAGCAGCCCAATGGACAGGGGGCGGGTGGCTTCACCCCTCCACTTT
>-|TRBJ2-5|-|TRBV7-9
CASSSRGWAGQETQYF
TGTGCCAGCAGCTCCCGAGGCTGGGCGGGACAAGAGACCCAGTACTTC
>-|TRBJ1-1|-|TRBV7-9
CASSLLGRDTEAFF
TGTGCCAGCAGCTTATTAGGAAGGGACACTGAAGCTTTCTTT
>-|TRBJ2-3|-|TRBV19
CASSPYTDTQYF
TGTGCCAGTAGTCCCTACACAGATACGCAGTATTTT
>TRBD2|TRBJ2-5|-|TRBV12-3/TRBV12-4
CASAGGGRETQYF
TGTGCCAGCGCGGGGGGGGGAAGAGAGACCCAGTACTTC
>TRBD2|TRBJ2-5|once|TRBV24-1
CATSIASGVQETQYF
TGTGCCACCAGTATTGCTAGCGGAGTCCAAGAGACCCAGTACTTC
>-|TRBJ1-1|-|TRBV19
CASSIRGLNTEAFF
TGTGCCAGTAGTATACGGGGTCTGAACACTGAAGCTTTCTTT
>TRBD2|TRBJ2-7|once|TRBV29-1
CSVGTSGSRYEQYF
TGCAGCGTCGGGACTAGCGGGAGCCGCTACGAGCAGTACTTC
>-|TRBJ1-5|-|TRBV18
CASSPVGVGVSNQPQHF
TGTGCCAGCTCACCAGTGGGGGTGGGGGTTAGCAATCAGCCCCAGCATTTT
>TRBD1|TRBJ2-7|-|TRBV3-1/TRBV3-2
CASSQDGTGTYEQYF
TGTGCCAGCAGCCAAGACGGGACAGGGACCTACGAGCAGTACTTC
>TRBD2|TRBJ2-5|-|TRBV6-2/TRBV6-3
CASSRDWEGETQYF
TGTGCCAGCAGTCGAGACTGGGAGGGAGAGACCCAGTACTTC
>TRBD2|TRBJ2-5|-|TRBV29-1
CATPGLAIETQYF
TGCGCAACCCCGGGACTAGCGATAGAGACCCAGTACTTC
>-|TRBJ1-1|-|TRBV24-1
CATRPGMNTEAFF
TGTGCCACTCGGCCCGGGATGAACACTGAAGCTTTCTTT
>TRBD2|TRBJ2-2|-|TRBV5-5
CASSFRLAGDPPGELFF
TGTGCCAGCAGCTTCAGACTAGCGGGAGACCCGCCCGGGGAGCTGTTTTTT
>TRBD2|TRBJ2-1|-|TRBV2
CASSRTSGGTYNEQFF
TGTGCCAGCAGTCGGACTAGCGGGGGGACCTACAATGAGCAGTTCTTC
>-|TRBJ2-3|-|TRBV7-3
CASSLTGSADTQYF
TGTGCCAGCAGCTTAACGGGGAGTGCAGATACGCAGTATTTT
>-|TRBJ1-5|-|TRBV4-3
CASSQDRARGNQPQHF
TGCGCCAGCAGCCAAGACCGGGCCAGAGGCAATCAGCCCCAGCATTTT
>TRBD1|TRBJ1-6|-|TRBV28
CASSPLTGNNSPLHF
TGTGCCAGCAGTCCTCTGACAGGGAATAATTCACCCCTCCACTTT
>-|TRBJ1-2|-|TRBV5-1
CASSLNPGDYGYTF
TGCGCCAGCAGCTTGAATCCGGGAGACTATGGCTACACCTTC
>-|TRBJ1-2|-|TRBV4-3
CASSQENNYGYTF
TGCGCCAGCAGCCAAGAGAACAACTATGGCTACACCTTC
>-|TRBJ1-1|few|TRBV28
CASSLGADRNTEAFF
TGTGCCAGCAGTTTAGGCGCCGACAGAAACACTGAAGCTTTCTTT
>TRBD1|TRBJ2-2|-|TRBV27
CASSLSRQGRNTGELFF
TGTGCCAGCAGTCTCTCACGACAGGGCAGGAACACCGGGGAGCTGTTTTTT